This entry describes one TCR beta chain. The clone's antigen remains unknown. No much larger clonotype is one base removed from it; base qualities were not supplied. This record comes from a study of radiotherapy plus CTLA-4 blockade in lung cancer (dated by TCRdb to 2016 to 2018). For the wider study: Among enrolled patients, 15% to 20% had an objective response and 25% to 35% reached disease control. The research as a whole found: TCR clones derived from tumors expanded in peripheral blood after treatment with radiotherapy and ipilimumab. The strongest predictors of response, as reported, were early dynamic changes in blood T cell clones along with a rise in serum interferon-beta after radiation.

Receptors were amplified or captured by the immunoSEQ multiplex PCR assay. The clones in this table, taken by TCRdb from immuneACCESS, are in-frame only. Not every clone is retained; where verified, under half of the shortfall comes from an unresolved V gene, and the cause of the rest is unknown. The sample contains some 64,000 clones, 60% to 80% of them found a single time. Of the sample, approximately 4% is held by the ten largest clones. The study tested focal radiation therapy combined with CTLA-4 blockade (ipilimumab) in patients with chemo-refractory metastatic non-small-cell lung cancer. Deletion took 6 bases off V and 3 bases off J, with a span of 6 bases between the germline ends. Inclusive of the bounding cysteine and phenylalanine, the CDR3 is 11 residues long. The read is trimmed to its CDR3 DNA, 33 bases read in frame from base 1. The germline V gene (reference sequence) sets CDR1 to DFQATT and CDR2 to SNEGSKA.

The sample was peripheral blood, taken from a patient treated with radiotherapy plus ipilimumab. The rearrangement combines TRBV20-1 with TRBJ2-1; the D gene assignment is ambiguous. This TCR derives from a human donor with non-small cell lung cancer who had a complete response to radiotherapy plus ipilimumab. CDR3 reads: CSAPSYNEQFF. At the DNA level, the sequence is TGCAGTGCCCCAAGCTACAATGAGCAGTTCTTC.